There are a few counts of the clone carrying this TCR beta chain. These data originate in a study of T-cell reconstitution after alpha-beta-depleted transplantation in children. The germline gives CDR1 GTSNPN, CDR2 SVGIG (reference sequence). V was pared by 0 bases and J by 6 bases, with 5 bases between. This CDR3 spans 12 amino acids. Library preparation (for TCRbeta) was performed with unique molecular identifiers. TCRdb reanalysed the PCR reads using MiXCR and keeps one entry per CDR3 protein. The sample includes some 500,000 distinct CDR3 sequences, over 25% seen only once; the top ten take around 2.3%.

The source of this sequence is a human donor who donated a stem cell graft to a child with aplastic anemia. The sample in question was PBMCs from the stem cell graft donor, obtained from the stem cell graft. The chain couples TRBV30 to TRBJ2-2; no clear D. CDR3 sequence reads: CAWSVRSGELFF. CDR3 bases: TGTGCCTGGAGTGTACGGTCCGGGGAGCTGTTTTTT.